The entry that follows covers one T cell receptor beta chain sequence. Its antigen is not identified. Treatment of all HIV participants took place in the United States. With survey level as its setting, the immunoSEQ assay was v3.0. Here immunoSEQ multiplex PCR was the method, and the copy in TCRdb shows in-frame clones only, minus some. This table holds 25,000 to 30,000 clones, 80% to 90% found once. This sample was included in a study of long-term antiretroviral therapy in people with HIV. Regarding the study as a whole: The study found that diversity rose after ART but stayed below transplant donor controls.

Germline CDR1 reads SGHDN; CDR2 reads FVKESK. V trimming: 4 bases; J trimming: 8 bases; junction bases outside the gene matches: 7. The CDR3 runs to 13 residues. The genes are TRBV14 and TRBJ1-2, with 7 bases that match TRBD1. The input for sequencing was unsorted PBMCs, taken 1.8 years after starting antiretroviral therapy. The sequence was collected from a young woman with HIV. CDR3 in DNA: TGTGCCAGCAGCCTACAGGGGAGAGACGGCTACACCTTC. Translated: CASSLQGRDGYTF.